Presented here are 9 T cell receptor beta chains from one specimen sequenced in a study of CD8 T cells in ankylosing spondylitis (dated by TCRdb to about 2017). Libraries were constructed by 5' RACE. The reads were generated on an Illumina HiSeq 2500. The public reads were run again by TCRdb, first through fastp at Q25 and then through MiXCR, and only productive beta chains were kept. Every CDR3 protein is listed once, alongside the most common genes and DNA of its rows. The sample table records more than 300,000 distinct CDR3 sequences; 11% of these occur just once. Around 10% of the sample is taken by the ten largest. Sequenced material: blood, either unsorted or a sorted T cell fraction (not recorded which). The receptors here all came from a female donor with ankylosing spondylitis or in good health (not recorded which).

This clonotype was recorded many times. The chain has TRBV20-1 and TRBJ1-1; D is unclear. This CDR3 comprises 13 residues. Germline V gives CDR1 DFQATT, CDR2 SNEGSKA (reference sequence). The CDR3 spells CSEKRGGNTEAFF. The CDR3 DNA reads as TGCAGCGAAAAACGAGGAGGGAACACTGAAGCTTTCTTT.

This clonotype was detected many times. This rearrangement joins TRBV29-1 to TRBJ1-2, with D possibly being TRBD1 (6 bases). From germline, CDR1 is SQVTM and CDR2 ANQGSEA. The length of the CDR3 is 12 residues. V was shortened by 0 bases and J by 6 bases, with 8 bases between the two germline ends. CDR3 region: CSVEDTGNGYTF. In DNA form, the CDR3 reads TGCAGCGTTGAAGATACAGGGAATGGCTACACCTTC.

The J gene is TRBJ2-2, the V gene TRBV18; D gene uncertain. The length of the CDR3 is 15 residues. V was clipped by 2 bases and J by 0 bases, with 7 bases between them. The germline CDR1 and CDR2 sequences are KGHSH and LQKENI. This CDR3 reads CASSPTQTNTGELFF. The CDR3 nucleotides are TGTGCCAGCTCACCAACACAGACGAACACCGGGGAGCTGTTTTTT.

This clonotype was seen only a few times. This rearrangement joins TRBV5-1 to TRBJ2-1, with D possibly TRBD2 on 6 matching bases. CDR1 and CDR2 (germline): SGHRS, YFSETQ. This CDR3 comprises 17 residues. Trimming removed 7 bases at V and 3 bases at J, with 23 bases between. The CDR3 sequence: CASSNGGTGSNYNEQFF. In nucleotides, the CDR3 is TGCGCCAGCTCCAATGGGGGGACTGGTTCTAACTACAATGAGCAGTTCTTC.

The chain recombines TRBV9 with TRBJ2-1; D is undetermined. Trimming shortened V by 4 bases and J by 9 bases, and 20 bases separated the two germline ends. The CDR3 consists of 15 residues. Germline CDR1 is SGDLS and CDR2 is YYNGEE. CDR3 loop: CASSPRLASLGEQFF. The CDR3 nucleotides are TGTGCCAGCAGCCCGCGATTAGCCAGTCTTGGTGAGCAGTTCTTC.

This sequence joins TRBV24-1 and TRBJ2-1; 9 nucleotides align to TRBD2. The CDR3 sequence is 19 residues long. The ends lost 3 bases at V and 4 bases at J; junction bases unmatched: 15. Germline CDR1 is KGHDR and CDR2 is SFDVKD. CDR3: CATSDLRGSSGSAYNEQFF. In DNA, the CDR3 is TGTGCCACCAGTGATCTGCGGGGGAGTAGCGGGAGTGCTTACAATGAGCAGTTCTTC.

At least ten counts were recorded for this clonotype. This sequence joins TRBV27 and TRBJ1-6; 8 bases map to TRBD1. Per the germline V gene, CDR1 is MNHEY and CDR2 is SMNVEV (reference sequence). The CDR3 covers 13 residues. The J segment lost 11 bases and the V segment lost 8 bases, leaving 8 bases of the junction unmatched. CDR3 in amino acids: CASSDRVRAPLHF. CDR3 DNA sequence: TGTGCCAGCTCGGACAGGGTCCGGGCACCCCTCCACTTT.

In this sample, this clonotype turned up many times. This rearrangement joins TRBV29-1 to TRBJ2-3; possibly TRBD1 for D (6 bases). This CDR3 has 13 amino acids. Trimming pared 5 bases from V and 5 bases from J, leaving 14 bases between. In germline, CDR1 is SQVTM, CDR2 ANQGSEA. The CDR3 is CSVRRQVEDTQYF. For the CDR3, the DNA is TGCAGCGTTCGCCGACAGGTTGAAGATACGCAGTATTTT.

Here the CDR3 reads CSPSGGTEAFF. The DNA for the CDR3 is TGCAGTCCGTCTGGGGGAACTGAAGCTTTCTTT. V is TRBV20-1 and J is TRBJ1-1; possible D gene TRBD1, 5 bases. Germline CDR1 and CDR2: DFQATT and SNEGSKA (reference sequence). V was clipped by 8 bases and J by 5 bases, with 12 bases between them. This CDR3 contains 11 residues.